Shown below are 27 T cell receptor beta chains from a single sample sequenced in a study of blood T cell repertoires in COVID-19. This table comes from immunoSEQ multiplex PCR, and its TCRdb copy is limited to in-frame clones, with some not included. The repertoire consists of about 230,000 clones, with around 83% occurring once and the leading ten covering around 7%. Sequencing used peripheral blood. Receptors originate from a woman between 45 and 65 years old with acute or convalescent COVID-19.

The chain links TRBV5-4 to TRBJ2-3; 10 bases match TRBD2. This CDR3 is built from 17 residues. V shed 0 bases and J 7 bases; nucleotides not matched to a gene: 11. Germline loops: CDR1 SGHNT, CDR2 YYREEE (reference sequence). CDR3 nucleotides: TGTGCCAGCAGCTTGGCACTAGCGGGAACGGTTTTAAATACGCAGTATTTT. Residues: CASSLALAGTVLNTQYF.

V and J are TRBV7-7 and TRBJ2-3, with TRBD2 matching over 8 bases. V lost 5 bases to trimming and J lost 5 bases; unmatched junction nucleotides: 6. This CDR3 region has 14 residues. Per the germline V gene, CDR1 is SSHAT and CDR2 is FNYEAQ (reference sequence). CDR3 amino acids: CASSLSGRLDTQYF. The CDR3 DNA sequence: TGTGCCAGCAGCCTAAGCGGGAGACTAGATACGCAGTATTTT.

The chain combines TRBV30 with TRBJ2-7; TRBD2 might be the D (6 bases). The V end lost 5 bases, the J end lost 3 bases, and 14 bases lay between the germline ends. Per the germline V gene, CDR1 is GTSNPN and CDR2 is SVGIG (reference sequence). The CDR3 spans 13 residues. This CDR3 reads CAWAGLRNYEQYF. The CDR3 DNA reads TGTGCCTGGGCGGGACTTAGGAACTACGAGCAGTACTTC.

The gene calls are TRBV6-4 and TRBJ2-2; unclear D gene. This CDR3 comprises 12 residues. V was clipped by 6 bases and J by 6 bases, with 8 bases between them. Germline CDR1 and CDR2: MRHNA and SNTAGT. CDR3: CASSPTSGELFF. In nucleotides, the CDR3 is TGTGCCAGCAGCCCTACCTCCGGGGAGCTGTTTTTT.

The chain carries TRBV7-9 and TRBJ2-2; the match to TRBD2 covers 10 bases. V lost 5 bases and J lost 1; bases outside the gene matches: 1. The germline gives CDR1 SEHNR, CDR2 FQNEAQ (reference sequence). CDR3 length equals 15 residues. The CDR3 sequence: CASSRLAGNTGELFF. For the CDR3, the DNA is TGTGCCAGCAGCCGACTAGCGGGGAACACCGGGGAGCTGTTTTTT.

The chain uses TRBV24-1 and TRBJ2-3, with a weak D call TRBD1 (5 bases). This CDR3 spans 13 amino acids. Trimming pared 8 bases from V and 6 bases from J, leaving 14 bases between. Germline V gene sequence: CDR1 KGHDR, CDR2 SFDVKD. In DNA form, the CDR3 reads TGTGCCACCACTCAGGGATTGGGGGATACGCAGTATTTT. This sequence encodes CATTQGLGDTQYF.

The chain joins TRBV19 to TRBJ1-6; D unresolved. The CDR3 spans 14 residues. CDR1 and CDR2 (germline): LNHDA, SQIVND (reference sequence). The V end lost 7 bases, the J end lost 0 bases, and 7 bases lay between the germline ends. The CDR3 DNA is TGTGCCAGTAAGGAGAGCTCCTATAATTCACCCCTCCACTTT. This sequence encodes CASKESSYNSPLHF. Full variable domain (outside the CDR3, taken from reference TRBV19 and TRBJ1-6): DGGITQSPKYLFRKEGQNVTLSCEQNLNHDAMYWYRQDPGQGLRLIYYSQIVNDFQKGDIAEGYSVSREKKESFPLTVTSAQKNPTAFYLCASKESSYNSPLHFGNGTRLTVT.

Here the CDR3 reads CASSYEETQYF. CDR3 sequence (DNA): TGTGCCAGCAGTTACGAGGAGACCCAGTACTTC. The chain joins TRBV6-5 to TRBJ2-5; no reliable D call. Trimming took 2 bases from V and 5 from J, leaving 3 bases between them. The length of the CDR3 is 11 residues. Per the germline V gene, CDR1 is MNHEY and CDR2 is SVGAGI.

The chain has TRBV24-1 and TRBJ1-2; no definite D call. The V gene's germline CDR1 is KGHDR and CDR2 SFDVKD. The CDR3 contains 16 residues. V dropped 4 bases and J dropped 6 bases, with 20 bases sitting between them. The CDR3 DNA is TGTGCCACCAGTGAATCCGGGAGGGAGGGAACGGATGGCTACACCTTC. Protein sequence: CATSESGREGTDGYTF.

The chain links TRBV3-1 (or the pseudogene TRBV3-2) to TRBJ1-6; D uncertain. Trimming shortened V by 0 bases and J by 9 bases, and 6 bases separated the two germline ends. The CDR3 sequence is 13 residues long. Germline-derived CDR1 and CDR2 are LGHDT and YNNKEL (reference sequence). The CDR3 sequence: CASSQETGSPLHF. In DNA form, the CDR3 reads TGTGCCAGCAGCCAAGAGACGGGTTCACCCCTCCACTTT.

The genes are TRBV3-1 (or the pseudogene TRBV3-2) and TRBJ2-7, with 14 bases matching TRBD2. Germline lookup yields CDR1 LGHDT and CDR2 YNNKEL (reference sequence). The CDR3 covers 16 residues. Trimming removed 7 bases from V and 3 bases from J; junction bases left unmatched: 8. Here the CDR3 reads CASTTGLAGENYEQYF. In DNA, the CDR3 is TGTGCCAGCACTACGGGACTAGCGGGGGAAAACTACGAGCAGTACTTC.

The chain employs TRBV7-9 and TRBJ1-1; D is undetermined. The germline V and J ends were trimmed by 1 base and 11 bases, with 11 bases remaining between them. CDR3 size: 12 residues. Germline CDR1 reads SEHNR; CDR2 reads FQNEAQ (reference sequence). The CDR3 is CASSLGGDFAFF. For the CDR3, the DNA is TGTGCCAGCAGCTTAGGCGGAGACTTTGCTTTCTTT.

The chain couples TRBV5-1 to TRBJ2-1; 11 positions agree with TRBD2. The ends lost 2 bases at V and 8 bases at J; junction bases unmatched: 6. The CDR3 covers 15 residues. From germline, CDR1 is SGHRS and CDR2 YFSETQ. CDR3 DNA sequence: TGCGCCAGCAGCTTAACTAGCGGGGGTACGTATGAGCAGTTCTTC. This codes for CASSLTSGGTYEQFF.

The rearrangement links TRBV28 to TRBJ2-7, with unresolved D. V lost 5 bases and J lost 10, with 18 bases in between. Germline CDR1 and CDR2: MDHEN and SYDVKM. There are 13 residues in the CDR3. This CDR3 is CASSPPGVKHQYF. The CDR3 DNA reads TGTGCCAGCAGTCCGCCTGGTGTGAAGCACCAGTACTTC.

This chain uses TRBV9 with TRBJ2-2, with 9 positions matching TRBD2. V lost 1 base to trimming and J lost 3 bases; unmatched junction nucleotides: 1. The CDR3 has 15 amino acids. Germline V gives CDR1 SGDLS, CDR2 YYNGEE. The CDR3 region has the DNA TGTGCCAGCAGCGTACGACTAGCGGACACCGGGGAGCTGTTTTTT. This codes for CASSVRLADTGELFF. The variable domain in full, completed from reference TRBV9 and TRBJ2-2, reads DSGVTQTPKHLITATGQRVTLRCSPRSGDLSVYWYQQSLDQGLQFLIQYYNGEERAKGNILERFSAQQFPDLHSELNLSSLELGDSALYFCASSVRLADTGELFFGEGSRLTVL.

This clone was seen repeatedly, ten times or more. The chain links TRBV24-1 to TRBJ1-1; 7 bases match TRBD1. Germline V gene lookup returns CDR1 KGHDR and CDR2 SFDVKD. The CDR3 covers 14 residues. The junction had 6 bases not matched to a gene; V was cut back by 6 bases and J by 3 bases. The CDR3 DNA sequence: TGTGCCACCAGTCACCGGGACAGCGACACTGAAGCTTTCTTT. Encoded protein: CATSHRDSDTEAFF.

The chain carries TRBV19 and TRBJ1-5; D may be TRBD1 (5 bases). Germline CDR1 LNHDA, CDR2 SQIVND (reference sequence). Trimming cost V 5 bases and J 6 bases, with 17 bases left between them. There are 15 residues in the CDR3. CDR3 sequence: CASSERAVRGQPQHF. The CDR3 DNA is TGTGCCAGTAGTGAAAGGGCGGTTAGGGGTCAGCCCCAGCATTTT.

The J gene is TRBJ1-3, the V gene TRBV20-1, with a weak D call TRBD1 (5 bases). The CDR3 contains 13 residues. V shed 3 bases and J shed 1 base, with 7 bases lying between them. Looked up from germline, CDR1 is DFQATT and CDR2 is SNEGSKA (reference sequence). The CDR3 DNA follows: TGCAGTGCTAGTCAGGGATCTGGAAACACCATATATTTT. Its protein product is CSASQGSGNTIYF.

The rearrangement uses TRBV11-2 and TRBJ1-2; 7 bases agree with TRBD1. V was pared by 0 bases and J by 7 bases, with 5 bases of the junction left unmatched. CDR1 SGHAT and CDR2 FQNNGV come from the germline V gene. This CDR3 is built from 14 residues. CDR3 nucleotide sequence: TGTGCCAGCAGCTTAGAAAGACAGGGCGGTGGCTACACCTTC. It is translated as CASSLERQGGGYTF.

The chain uses TRBV5-1 and TRBJ2-6, with D maybe TRBD1 (5 bases). Germline V gene data show CDR1 as SGHRS and CDR2 as YFSETQ. The CDR3 is made up of 15 amino acids. V was cut by 5 bases and J by 0 bases, with 9 bases left in between. The CDR3 nucleotides are TGCGCCAGCAGTGTAGGGGACTCTGGGGCCAACGTCCTGACTTTC. This translates into CASSVGDSGANVLTF.

The J gene is TRBJ2-3, the V gene TRBV7-2, with 9 bases aligning to TRBD2. Losses at the gene ends were 1 base for V and 4 bases for J; bases not matched to a gene: 12. This CDR3 is 18 amino acids long. CDR1 is SGHTA and CDR2 is FQGNSA in the germline V gene. CDR3 region: CASSLVWRGGRASDTQYF. The CDR3 coding sequence is TGTGCCAGCAGCTTAGTGTGGCGGGGGGGCAGGGCCTCAGATACGCAGTATTTT.

The rearrangement links TRBV2 to TRBJ2-3, with 10 bases aligning to TRBD2. This CDR3 is built from 18 residues. Germline V gives CDR1 SNHLY, CDR2 FYNNEI. Trimming at V came to 5 bases and at J to 2 bases, leaving 13 bases not matched to a gene. In DNA, the CDR3 is TGTGCCAGCAGTATGAGGAGGCTAGCGGGAGTTAACACAGATACGCAGTATTTT. Protein: CASSMRRLAGVNTDTQYF.

This clone was recorded only once. The chain is built from TRBV5-1 and TRBJ1-3; D is perhaps TRBD1 (6 bases). The CDR3 is 16 residues long. The germline CDR1 and CDR2 sequences are SGHRS and YFSETQ. V gave up 2 bases and J gave up 0 bases, with 12 bases separating them. The CDR3: CASSLSDRSSGNTIYF. The CDR3 DNA is TGCGCCAGCAGCTTATCCGACAGGTCCTCTGGAAACACCATATATTTT.

The rearrangement joins TRBV18 to TRBJ2-5; no clear D gene. The CDR3 extends over 13 amino acids. The germline V and J ends were trimmed by 0 bases and 4 bases, with 6 bases remaining between them. CDR1 and CDR2 (germline): KGHSH, LQKENI. CDR3 region: CASSPPIGETQYF. The CDR3, as DNA: TGTGCCAGCTCACCACCGATCGGAGAGACCCAGTACTTC.

A remark on this clone: A much bigger clone sits one base away, suggesting this may be a read error. The chain combines TRBV12-3 or TRBV12-4 with TRBJ1-2, with D tentatively TRBD1 (6 bases). The CDR3 covers 13 residues. Trimming left V 7 bases short and J 2 bases short, with 11 bases between. CDR3: CASTSGQNYGYTF. For the CDR3, the DNA is TGTGCCAGCACCTCCGGACAGAACTATGGCTACACCTTC.

The CDR3 sequence: CASGTRNEQFF. The DNA for the CDR3 is TGTGCCAGTGGGACTAGAAATGAGCAGTTCTTC. This chain uses TRBV19 with TRBJ2-1; 8 positions match TRBD2. This CDR3 spans 11 amino acids. With V trimmed by 8 bases and J by 7 bases, 1 base remained unmatched. Germline V gives CDR1 LNHDA, CDR2 SQIVND (reference sequence).

The chain recombines TRBV4-1 with TRBJ2-7, with TRBD1 as a possible D gene (5 bases). This CDR3 has 14 amino acids. Looked up from germline, CDR1 is MGHRA and CDR2 is YSYEKL. Trimming took 1 base from V and 3 from J, leaving 10 bases between them. CDR3 region: CASSQAAQGYEQYF. The CDR3 DNA reads as TGCGCCAGCAGCCAAGCGGCGCAGGGCTACGAGCAGTACTTC.